A selection of T cell receptor beta chains follows, all from one sample in a study of cytomegalovirus exposure and HLA in healthy donors. The assay was immunoSEQ multiplex PCR, and TCRdb's table has in-frame clones only and misses some. The sample records about 120,000 clones, 75% to 90% being singletons. The sample comprised PBMCs. These receptors all stem from a young man in good health and CMV-seropositive. Each CDR3 is given with its conserved first and last residue. Each record gives: clone size, D gene, V gene, CDR3 length, J gene, CDR3 protein, CDR3 DNA. D genes are given only for firm matches. The size field is filled for only some rows; it gives once, few, many or a size class.

.	.	TRBV5-1	13	TRBJ2-5	CATALGGQETQYF	TGCGCCACTGCGTTGGGGGGCCAAGAGACCCAGTACTTC
.	.	TRBV14	13	TRBJ2-3	CASSLRGMDTQYF	TGTGCCAGCAGCCTAAGGGGGATGGATACGCAGTATTTT
once	.	TRBV6-5	15	TRBJ1-1	CASSWGGQGYTEAFF	TGTGCCAGCAGTTGGGGGGGGCAGGGGTACACTGAAGCTTTCTTT
.	TRBD1	TRBV6-6	14	TRBJ2-7	CASSSHRGSYEQYF	TGTGCCAGCAGTTCCCACAGGGGTTCCTACGAGCAGTACTTC
once	TRBD2	TRBV7-2	14	TRBJ2-7	CASRHSGGANEQYF	TGTGCCAGCAGACATAGCGGGGGGGCCAACGAGCAGTACTTC
.	TRBD1	TRBV5-5	15	TRBJ1-1	CASSIGGLMNTEAFF	TGTGCCAGCAGCATAGGGGGCCTAATGAACACTGAAGCTTTCTTT
.	.	TRBV12-5	13	TRBJ2-7	CASGFGDSYEQYF	TGTGCTAGTGGTTTTGGAGACTCCTACGAGCAGTACTTC
few	TRBD1	TRBV4-3	16	TRBJ2-4	CASSQDEGTGPNIQYF	TGCGCCAGCAGCCAAGATGAGGGGACAGGGCCGAACATTCAGTACTTC
.	.	TRBV6-6	15	TRBJ1-3	CASSFTGSSGNTIYF	TGTGCCAGCAGTTTCACAGGTAGCTCTGGAAACACCATATATTTT
.	.	TRBV2	14	TRBJ2-7	CASSDSLKVYEQYF	TGTGCCAGCAGTGATAGCCTAAAGGTCTACGAGCAGTACTTC
once	TRBD1	TRBV10-3	15	TRBJ1-1	CAIRRQGTPGSEAFF	TGTGCCATCAGGAGACAGGGGACCCCAGGTTCGGAAGCTTTCTTT
.	.	TRBV4-2	15	TRBJ2-7	CASSQEPRISGEQYF	TGTGCCAGCAGCCAAGAGCCGAGAATATCGGGCGAGCAGTACTTC
.	TRBD2	TRBV4-3	14	TRBJ2-5	CASSRASGKETQYF	TGCGCCAGCAGCCGCGCTAGCGGGAAAGAGACCCAGTACTTC
.	.	TRBV5-1	19	TRBJ1-6	CASSVDGLPRGSYNSPLHF	TGCGCCAGCAGCGTAGACGGGCTCCCCCGCGGGTCCTATAATTCACCCCTCCACTTT
.	.	TRBV6-5	14	TRBJ1-2	CASSTGGAYYGYTF	TGTGCCAGCAGCACCGGGGGGGCCTATTATGGCTACACCTTC
.	TRBD1	TRBV29-1	14	TRBJ2-3	CSVDDRGSTDTQYF	TGCAGCGTTGACGACAGGGGGAGTACAGATACGCAGTATTTT
.	.	TRBV19	17	TRBJ1-1	CASSIEFWRGMNTEAFF	TGTGCCAGTAGTATAGAGTTCTGGCGGGGGATGAACACTGAAGCTTTCTTT
.	.	TRBV10-2	14	TRBJ2-7	CASSLTYTRGEQYF	TGCGCCAGCAGTCTAACTTATACGAGAGGCGAGCAGTACTTC
.	TRBD1	TRBV6-1	15	TRBJ2-7	CASSESGTGGYEQYF	TGTGCCAGCAGTGAATCCGGGACAGGGGGCTACGAGCAGTACTTC
.	.	TRBV2	12	TRBJ2-3	CASSDRTDTQYF	TGTGCCAGCAGTGACCGGACAGATACGCAGTATTTT
few	TRBD1	TRBV6-5	14	TRBJ2-7	CASSYLGQGREQYF	TGTGCCAGCAGTTACCTAGGACAGGGTCGCGAGCAGTACTTC
.	.	TRBV19	17	TRBJ1-6	CASSGGAESSYNSPLHF	TGTGCCAGTAGTGGAGGAGCGGAAAGCTCCTATAATTCACCCCTCCACTTT
.	.	TRBV6-1	12	TRBJ1-4	CASSMENEKLFF	TGTGCCAGCAGCATGGAGAATGAAAAACTGTTTTTT
.	.	TRBV4-1	11	TRBJ2-3	CASRYGDTQYF	TGCGCCAGCAGGTACGGAGATACGCAGTATTTT
.	TRBD1	TRBV4-3	17	TRBJ1-1	CASSQINRGSMNTEAFF	TGCGCCAGCAGCCAAATAAACAGGGGTTCGATGAACACTGAAGCTTTCTTT
.	.	TRBV30	13	TRBJ1-5	CAWSSTGNQPQHF	TGTGCCTGGAGTTCCACGGGCAATCAGCCCCAGCATTTT
.	TRBD1	TRBV10-1	15	TRBJ2-7	CASSTSRQGAYEQYF	TGCGCCAGCAGCACCTCCCGGCAGGGGGCCTACGAGCAGTACTTC
.	TRBD2	TRBV10-3	13	TRBJ2-5	CAISEAGDMAQYF	TGTGCCATCAGTGAAGCGGGGGATATGGCCCAGTACTTC
.	TRBD1	TRBV5-5	18	TRBJ2-6	CASSWTGTDLSGANVLTF	TGTGCCAGCAGCTGGACCGGGACAGACCTCTCTGGGGCCAACGTCCTGACTTTC
few	TRBD2	TRBV10-1	14	TRBJ2-2	CARDGTTNTGELFF	TGCGCCAGGGACGGGACTACTAACACCGGGGAGCTGTTTTTT
.	.	TRBV2	14	TRBJ1-1	CASSDLGTSTEAFF	TGTGCCAGCAGCGACCTTGGGACATCCACTGAAGCTTTCTTT
.	.	TRBV19	13	TRBJ1-1	CASIIQGNTEAFF	TGTGCCAGTATCATACAGGGGAACACTGAAGCTTTCTTT
once	.	TRBV15	14	TRBJ2-1	CATSTTNRDNEQFF	TGTGCCACCAGCACCACAAACAGAGACAATGAGCAGTTCTTC
once	TRBD1	TRBV27	15	TRBJ2-5	CASSPRTGGVETQYF	TGTGCCAGCAGTCCGCGGACAGGGGGAGTAGAGACCCAGTACTTC
.	TRBD1	TRBV28	14	TRBJ2-2	CASSLGQGSGELFF	TGTGCCAGCAGTTTAGGACAGGGCTCCGGGGAGCTGTTTTTT
.	.	TRBV4-1	16	TRBJ1-1	CASSQWGGTSNTEAFF	TGCGCCAGCAGCCAATGGGGGGGGACCTCGAACACTGAAGCTTTCTTT
.	.	TRBV13	14	TRBJ1-1	CASSSQIMNTEAFF	TGTGCCAGCAGCTCCCAGATTATGAACACTGAAGCTTTCTTT
.	.	TRBV10-2	13	TRBJ1-1	CASSESGQLRAFF	TGCGCCAGCAGTGAGTCGGGGCAGTTGAGGGCTTTCTTT
.	TRBD2	TRBV4-3	16	TRBJ2-1	CASSQAASGDGNEQFF	TGCGCCAGCAGCCAAGCCGCTAGCGGGGACGGCAATGAGCAGTTCTTC
.	TRBD1	TRBV5-1	15	TRBJ2-7	CASSLAQGARSEQYF	TGCGCCAGCAGCTTGGCCCAGGGGGCCCGCTCCGAGCAGTACTTC
.	.	TRBV15	15	TRBJ2-3	CATSRGGYSTDTQYF	TGTGCCACCAGCAGAGGCGGGTACAGCACAGATACGCAGTATTTT
.	.	TRBV27	14	TRBJ1-5	CASNLQYSNQPQHF	TGTGCCAGCAACCTGCAGTATAGCAATCAGCCCCAGCATTTT
.	.	TRBV7-9	14	TRBJ1-6	CASSLQALSAPLHF	TGTGCCAGCAGCCTTCAGGCCCTCAGTGCACCCCTCCACTTT
.	TRBD1	TRBV5-4	13	TRBJ2-5	CASSLGGGETQYF	TGTGCCAGCAGCTTAGGGGGCGGTGAGACCCAGTACTTC
.	.	TRBV14	12	TRBJ1-1	CASSQERTEAFF	TGTGCCAGCAGCCAAGAGCGGACTGAAGCTTTCTTT
.	.	TRBV18	13	TRBJ2-3	CASSSQGTDTQYF	TGTGCCAGCTCATCGCAGGGGACAGATACGCAGTATTTT
.	TRBD1	TRBV7-9	14	TRBJ1-4	CASSRQGAGEKLFF	TGTGCCAGCAGCCGACAGGGGGCTGGAGAAAAACTGTTTTTT
.	.	TRBV14	15	TRBJ1-3	CASSQGVYSGNTIYF	TGTGCCAGCAGCCAAGGAGTCTACTCTGGAAACACCATATATTTT
few	TRBD1	TRBV10-2	15	TRBJ1-4	CATKRDRAFGEKLFF	TGCGCCACCAAAAGGGACAGGGCTTTTGGTGAAAAACTGTTTTTT
.	.	TRBV9	14	TRBJ2-3	CASSRTRLEDTQYF	TGTGCCAGCAGCCGCACGCGCCTAGAAGATACGCAGTATTTT
.	.	TRBV10-2	13	TRBJ2-1	CASSDGGPDEQFF	TGCGCCAGCAGTGACGGAGGGCCTGATGAGCAGTTCTTC
.	TRBD1	TRBV19	16	TRBJ2-3	CASSIRTGGWTDTQYF	TGTGCCAGTAGTATAAGGACAGGGGGTTGGACAGATACGCAGTATTTT
few	.	TRBV27	13	TRBJ1-6	CASSLTSGSPLHF	TGTGCCAGCAGTCTTACCTCAGGGTCGCCCCTCCACTTT
.	TRBD1	TRBV2	16	TRBJ1-3	CASSVGTARSGNTIYF	TGTGCCAGCAGTGTAGGGACAGCCCGATCTGGAAACACCATATATTTT
few	.	TRBV4-2	13	TRBJ1-5	CASSQERSQPQHF	TGTGCCAGCAGCCAAGAGAGGAGTCAGCCCCAGCATTTT
.	TRBD1	TRBV5-5	20	TRBJ1-5	CASSPRVITGDDYSNQPQHF	TGTGCCAGCAGCCCGCGCGTTATTACAGGGGACGATTATAGCAATCAGCCCCAGCATTTT